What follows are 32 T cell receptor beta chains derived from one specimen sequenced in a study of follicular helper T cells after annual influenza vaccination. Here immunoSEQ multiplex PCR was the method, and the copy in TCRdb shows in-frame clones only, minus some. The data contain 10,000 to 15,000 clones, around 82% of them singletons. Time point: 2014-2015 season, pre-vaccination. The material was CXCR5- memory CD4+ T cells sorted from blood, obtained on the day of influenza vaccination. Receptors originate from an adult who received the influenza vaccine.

The CDR3 reads CASSPSLETQYF. CDR3 DNA sequence: TGTGCCAGCTCACCATCTCTAGAGACCCAGTACTTC. This chain joins TRBV18 and TRBJ2-5; D unresolved. The CDR3 consists of 12 residues. The germline gives CDR1 KGHSH, CDR2 LQKENI. V shed 2 bases and J shed 4 bases, with 5 bases lying between them. The full variable domain, with the rest looked up from reference TRBV18 and TRBJ2-5, is NAGVMQNPRHLVRRRGQEARLRCSPMKGHSHVYWYRQLPEEGLKFMVYLQKENIIDESGMPKERFSAEFPKEGPSILRIQQVVRGDSAAYFCASSPSLETQYFGPGTRLLVL.

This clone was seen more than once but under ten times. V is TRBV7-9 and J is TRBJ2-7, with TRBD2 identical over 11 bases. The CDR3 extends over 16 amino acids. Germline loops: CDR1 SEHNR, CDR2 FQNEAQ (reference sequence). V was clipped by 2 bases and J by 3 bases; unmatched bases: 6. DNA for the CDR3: TGTGCCAGCAGCTTACCACCCGGGACTAGCGGCTACGAGCAGTACTTC. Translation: CASSLPPGTSGYEQYF.

The CDR3 here is CASSFEKRRLNEKLFF. The CDR3, as DNA: TGTGCCAGCAGCTTCGAAAAAAGAAGGCTTAATGAAAAACTGTTTTTT. The gene calls are TRBV11-2 and TRBJ1-4; D call uncertain. Trimming stripped 3 bases from V and 4 bases from J, with 15 bases between. The CDR3 spans 16 residues. Germline loops: CDR1 SGHAT, CDR2 FQNNGV.

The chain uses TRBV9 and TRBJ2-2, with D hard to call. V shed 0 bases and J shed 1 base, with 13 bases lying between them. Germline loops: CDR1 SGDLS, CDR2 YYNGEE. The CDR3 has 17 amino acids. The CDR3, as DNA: TGTGCCAGCAGCGTAGGTCAGTTCCCGAGGAACACCGGGGAGCTGTTTTTT. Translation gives CASSVGQFPRNTGELFF.

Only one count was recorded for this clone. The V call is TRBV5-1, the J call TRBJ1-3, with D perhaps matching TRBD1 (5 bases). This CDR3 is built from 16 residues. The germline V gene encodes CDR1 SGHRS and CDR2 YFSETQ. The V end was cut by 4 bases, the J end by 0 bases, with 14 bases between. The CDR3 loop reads CASSAGGTDSGNTIYF. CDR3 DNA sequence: TGCGCCAGCAGCGCGGGAGGGACGGACTCTGGAAACACCATATATTTT.

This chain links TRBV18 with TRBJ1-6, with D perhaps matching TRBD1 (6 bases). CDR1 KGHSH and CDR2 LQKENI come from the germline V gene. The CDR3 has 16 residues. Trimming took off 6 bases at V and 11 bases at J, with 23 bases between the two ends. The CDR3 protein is CASSPPGLAGVTPLHF. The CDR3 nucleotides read TGTGCCAGCTCGCCCCCCGGATTGGCAGGGGTTACACCCCTCCACTTT.

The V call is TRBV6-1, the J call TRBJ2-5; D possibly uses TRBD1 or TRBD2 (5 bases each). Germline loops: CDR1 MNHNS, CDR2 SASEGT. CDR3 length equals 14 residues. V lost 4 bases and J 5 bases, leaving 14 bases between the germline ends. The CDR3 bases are TGTGCCAGCAGTGTCCGGGGACCGCCGGAGACCCAGTACTTC. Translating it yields CASSVRGPPETQYF.

Written as DNA, the CDR3 is TGTGCCAGCCAACAGGGGGAAAATCAGCCCCAGCATTTT. Encoded protein: CASQQGENQPQHF. This chain joins TRBV18 and TRBJ1-5, with 8 bases identical to TRBD1. The CDR3 length is 13 residues. The V and J ends lost 8 bases and 4 bases, in that order; junction bases with no gene match: 4. CDR1 KGHSH and CDR2 LQKENI come from the germline V gene. Complete variable domain (other parts from reference TRBV18 and TRBJ1-5): NAGVMQNPRHLVRRRGQEARLRCSPMKGHSHVYWYRQLPEEGLKFMVYLQKENIIDESGMPKERFSAEFPKEGPSILRIQQVVRGDSAAYFCASQQGENQPQHFGDGTRLSIL.

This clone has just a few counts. CDR3 sequence reads: CASSAGDNNNSPLHF. In nucleotides, the CDR3 is TGCGCCAGCAGCGCGGGGGACAACAATAATTCACCCCTCCACTTT. The chain couples TRBV5-1 to TRBJ1-6, with D possibly TRBD1 on 6 matching bases. The CDR3 is made up of 15 amino acids. Looked up from germline, CDR1 is SGHRS and CDR2 is YFSETQ. V was pared by 4 bases and J by 5 bases, with 13 bases between.

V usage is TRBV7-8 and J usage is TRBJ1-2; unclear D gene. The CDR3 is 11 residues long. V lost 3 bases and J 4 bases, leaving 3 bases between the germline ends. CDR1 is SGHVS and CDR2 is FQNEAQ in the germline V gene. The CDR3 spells CASSFGYGYTF. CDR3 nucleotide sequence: TGTGCCAGCAGCTTTGGCTATGGCTACACCTTC.

The CDR3 DNA reads TGCAGTGCTAAGGCGCGGAACACCATATATTTT. Translation gives CSAKARNTIYF. The rearrangement uses TRBV20-1 and TRBJ1-3, with D hard to call. The CDR3 runs 11 residues. Germline lookup yields CDR1 DFQATT and CDR2 SNEGSKA (reference sequence). V lost 4 bases to trimming and J lost 7 bases, with 8 bases between them.

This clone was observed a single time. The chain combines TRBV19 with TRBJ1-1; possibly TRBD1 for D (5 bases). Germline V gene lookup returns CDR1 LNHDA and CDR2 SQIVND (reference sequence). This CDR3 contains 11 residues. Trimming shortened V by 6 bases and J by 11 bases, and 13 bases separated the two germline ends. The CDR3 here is CASSPGSSAFF. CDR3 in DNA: TGTGCCAGTAGCCCAGGGAGCTCGGCTTTCTTT.

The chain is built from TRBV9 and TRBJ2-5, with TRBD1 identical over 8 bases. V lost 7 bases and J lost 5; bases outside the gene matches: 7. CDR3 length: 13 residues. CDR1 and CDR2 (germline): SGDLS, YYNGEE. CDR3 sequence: CASGDRLGETQYF. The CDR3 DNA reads TGTGCCAGCGGGGACAGGCTGGGGGAGACCCAGTACTTC.

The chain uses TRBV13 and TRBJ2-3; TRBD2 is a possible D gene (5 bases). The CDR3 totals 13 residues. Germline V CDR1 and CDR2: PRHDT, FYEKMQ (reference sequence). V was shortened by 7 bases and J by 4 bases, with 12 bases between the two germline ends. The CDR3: CASNRPGADTQYF. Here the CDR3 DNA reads TGTGCCAGCAACCGACCCGGGGCAGATACGCAGTATTTT.

This chain's CDR3 is CASSLSFMRTEAFF. In DNA form, the CDR3 reads TGTGCCAGCAGCTTGAGCTTTATGAGGACTGAAGCTTTCTTT. This rearrangement joins TRBV5-8 to TRBJ1-1, with D unclear. Germline values: CDR1 SGHTS, CDR2 YDEGEE. CDR3 size: 14 residues. The V end was cut by 1 base, the J end by 5 bases, with 12 bases between.

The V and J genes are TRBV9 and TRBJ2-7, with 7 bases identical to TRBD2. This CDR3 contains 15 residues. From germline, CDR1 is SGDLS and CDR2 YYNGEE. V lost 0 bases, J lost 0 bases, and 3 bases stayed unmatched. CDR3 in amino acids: CASSVGAGVSYEQYF. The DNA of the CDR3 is TGTGCCAGCAGCGTAGGGGCGGGGGTCTCCTACGAGCAGTACTTC. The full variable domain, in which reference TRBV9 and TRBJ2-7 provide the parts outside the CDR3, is DSGVTQTPKHLITATGQRVTLRCSPRSGDLSVYWYQQSLDQGLQFLIQYYNGEERAKGNILERFSAQQFPDLHSELNLSSLELGDSALYFCASSVGAGVSYEQYFGPGTRLTVT.

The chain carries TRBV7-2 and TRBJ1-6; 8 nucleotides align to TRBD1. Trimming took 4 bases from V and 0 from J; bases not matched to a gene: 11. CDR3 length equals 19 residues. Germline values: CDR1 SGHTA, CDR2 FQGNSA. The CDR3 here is CASSSTDRGTSSYNSPLHF. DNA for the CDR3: TGTGCCAGCAGCTCGACCGACAGGGGAACAAGCTCCTATAATTCACCCCTCCACTTT.

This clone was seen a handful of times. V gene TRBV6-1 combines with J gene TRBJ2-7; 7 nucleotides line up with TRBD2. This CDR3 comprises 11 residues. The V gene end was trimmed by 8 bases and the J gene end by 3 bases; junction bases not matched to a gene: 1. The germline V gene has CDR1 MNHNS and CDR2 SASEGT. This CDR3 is CASGEGYEQYF. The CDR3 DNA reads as TGTGCCAGCGGGGAGGGCTACGAGCAGTACTTC.

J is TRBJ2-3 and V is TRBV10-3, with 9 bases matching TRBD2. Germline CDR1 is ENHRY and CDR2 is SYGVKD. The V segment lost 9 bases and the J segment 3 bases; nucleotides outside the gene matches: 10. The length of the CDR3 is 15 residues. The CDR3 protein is CAIRTGLAGTDTQYF. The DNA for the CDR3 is TGTGCCATAAGGACTGGTCTAGCGGGGACAGATACGCAGTATTTT.

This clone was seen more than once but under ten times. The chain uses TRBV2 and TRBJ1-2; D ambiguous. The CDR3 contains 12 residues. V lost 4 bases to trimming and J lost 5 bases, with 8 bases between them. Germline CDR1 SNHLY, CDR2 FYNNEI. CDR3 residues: CASSAIGYGYTF. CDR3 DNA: TGTGCCAGCAGTGCTATAGGGTATGGCTACACCTTC.

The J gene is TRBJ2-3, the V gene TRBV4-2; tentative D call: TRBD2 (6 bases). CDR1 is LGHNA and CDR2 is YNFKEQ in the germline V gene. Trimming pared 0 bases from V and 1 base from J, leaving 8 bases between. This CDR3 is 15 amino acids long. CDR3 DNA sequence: TGTGCCAGCAGCCAAGATCTAGCGCGCACAGATACGCAGTATTTT. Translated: CASSQDLARTDTQYF.

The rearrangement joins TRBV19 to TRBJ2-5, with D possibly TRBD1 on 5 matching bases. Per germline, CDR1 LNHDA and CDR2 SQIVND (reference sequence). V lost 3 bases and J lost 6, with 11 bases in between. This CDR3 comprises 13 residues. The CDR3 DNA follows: TGTGCCAGTAGTATGGGGCTTAAGAAGACCCAGTACTTC. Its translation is CASSMGLKKTQYF.

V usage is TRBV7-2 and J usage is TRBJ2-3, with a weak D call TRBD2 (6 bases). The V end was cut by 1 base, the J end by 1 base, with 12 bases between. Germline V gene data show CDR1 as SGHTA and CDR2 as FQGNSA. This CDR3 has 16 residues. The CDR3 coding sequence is TGTGCCAGCAGCTTAGGGATAGCGGACCGCACAGATACGCAGTATTTT. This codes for CASSLGIADRTDTQYF.

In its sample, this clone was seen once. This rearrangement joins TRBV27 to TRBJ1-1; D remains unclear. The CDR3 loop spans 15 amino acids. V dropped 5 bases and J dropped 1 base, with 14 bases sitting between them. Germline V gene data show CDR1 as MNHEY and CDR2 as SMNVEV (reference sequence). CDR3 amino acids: CASSRAEARNTEAFF. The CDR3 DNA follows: TGTGCCAGCAGTCGAGCGGAGGCTCGGAACACTGAAGCTTTCTTT.

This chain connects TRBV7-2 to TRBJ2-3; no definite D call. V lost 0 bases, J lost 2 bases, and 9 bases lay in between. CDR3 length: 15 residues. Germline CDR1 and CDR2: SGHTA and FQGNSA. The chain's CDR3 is CASSLAHSLTDTQYF. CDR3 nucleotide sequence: TGTGCCAGCAGCTTAGCGCACTCGCTCACAGATACGCAGTATTTT.

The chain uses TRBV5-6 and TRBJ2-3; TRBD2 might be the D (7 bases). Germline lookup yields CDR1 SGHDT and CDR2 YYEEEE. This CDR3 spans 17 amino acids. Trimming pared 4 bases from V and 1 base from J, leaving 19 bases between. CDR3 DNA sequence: TGTGCCAGCAGCAATGTGGGGGGGGCAGCACGCACAGATACGCAGTATTTT. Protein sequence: CASSNVGGAARTDTQYF. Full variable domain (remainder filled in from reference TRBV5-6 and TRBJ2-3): DAGVTQSPTHLIKTRGQQVTLRCSPKSGHDTVSWYQQALGQGPQFIFQYYEEEERQRGNFPDRFSGHQFPNYSSELNVNALLLGDSALYLCASSNVGGAARTDTQYFGPGTRLTVL.

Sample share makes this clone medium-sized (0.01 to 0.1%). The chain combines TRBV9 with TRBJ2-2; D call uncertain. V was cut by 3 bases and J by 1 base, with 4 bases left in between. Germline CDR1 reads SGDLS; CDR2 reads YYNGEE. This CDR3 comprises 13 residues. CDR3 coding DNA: TGTGCCAGCAGCGGGATGAACACCGGGGAGCTGTTTTTT. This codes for CASSGMNTGELFF.

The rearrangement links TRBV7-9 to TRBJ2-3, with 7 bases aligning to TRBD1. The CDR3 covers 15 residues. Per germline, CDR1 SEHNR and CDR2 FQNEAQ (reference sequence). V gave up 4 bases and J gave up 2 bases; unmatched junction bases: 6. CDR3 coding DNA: TGTGCCAGCAGCTCCCGGACAGGCTTCACAGATACGCAGTATTTT. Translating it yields CASSSRTGFTDTQYF.

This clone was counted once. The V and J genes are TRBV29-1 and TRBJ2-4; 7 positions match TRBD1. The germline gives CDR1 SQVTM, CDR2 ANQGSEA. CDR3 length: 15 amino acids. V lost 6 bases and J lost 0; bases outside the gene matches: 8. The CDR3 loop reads CSVAGGFLAKNIQYF. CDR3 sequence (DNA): TGCAGCGTAGCAGGGGGTTTCCTAGCCAAAAACATTCAGTACTTC.

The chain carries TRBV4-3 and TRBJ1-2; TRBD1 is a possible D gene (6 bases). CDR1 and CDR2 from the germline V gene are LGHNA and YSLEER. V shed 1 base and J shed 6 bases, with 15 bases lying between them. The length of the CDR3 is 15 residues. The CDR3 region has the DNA TGCGCCAGCAGCCAAGGAGTTGGGGGCGCGAATGGCTACACCTTC. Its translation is CASSQGVGGANGYTF.

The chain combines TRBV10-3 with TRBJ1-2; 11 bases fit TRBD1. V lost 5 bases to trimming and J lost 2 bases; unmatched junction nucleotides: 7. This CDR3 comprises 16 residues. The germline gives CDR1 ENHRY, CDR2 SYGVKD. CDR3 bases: TGTGCCATCAGTACCGGACAGGGGGCTAGGAACTATGGCTACACCTTC. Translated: CAISTGQGARNYGYTF.

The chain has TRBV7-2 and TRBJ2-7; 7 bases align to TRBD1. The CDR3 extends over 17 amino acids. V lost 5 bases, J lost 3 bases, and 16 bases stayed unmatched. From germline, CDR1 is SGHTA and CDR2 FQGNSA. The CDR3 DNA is TGTGCCAGCAGCCTCACCTCGGTCGGACAGGTCTTCTACGAGCAGTACTTC. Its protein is CASSLTSVGQVFYEQYF.